This TCR beta chain comes out of a study of memory CD4+ T cells and cytomegalovirus serostatus. Single viable CD3+CD4+CD8-CD45RO+ cells were sorted as the memory CD4+ T cells. Serum IgG to CMV pp150, pp28, p38 and p52 defined serostatus. The table came from immunoSEQ multiplex PCR; TCRdb's copy has only in-frame clones and leaves some out. The table records 50,000 or so clones, 82% of them present only once. As concerns this clone: Its antigen is unidentified.

General observations from the study: 67 of 164 known CMV-associated TCRbeta sequences appeared in CD4+ memory.

With 7 bases removed from V and 6 bases from J, the gap between germline ends came to 13 bases. The germline CDR1 and CDR2 sequences are MNHNS and SASEGT. The CDR3 sequence is 13 residues long. This clonotype was obtained from an adult in good health and CMV-seronegative. Sequencing was done on a sample of memory CD4+ T cells from blood. The V and J genes are TRBV6-1 and TRBJ1-5; no definite D call. In DNA, the CDR3 is TGTGCCAGCATTCGGGCAGTGGGTCAGCCCCAGCATTTT. Residues: CASIRAVGQPQHF.